The T cell receptor beta chain described here comes from a study of blood T cell repertoires in COVID-19. Study in general: Samples came from the United States, Italy and Spain, spanning acute and convalescent COVID-19. T cells, B-cell-depleted T cells, or PBMCs supplied cDNA or gDNA.

Per the authors' pipeline: Reference gene primers were amplified, and this amplification served to estimate nucleated cell counts. Sequencing used immunoSEQ multiplex PCR; TCRdb keeps in-frame clones, though not all of them. The V and J calls and clone size come from that table; D and trimming were worked out from the DNA. The sample lists fewer than 110,000 clones, around 92% occurring once. With V trimmed by 5 bases and J by 5 bases, 2 bases remained unmatched. CDR1 and CDR2 (germline): MNHEY, SVGAGI. This CDR3 region has 13 residues. About this clone itself: Different DNA sequences within this sample yield the same CDR3.

The clonotype comes from a man aged 50-59 years with active COVID-19. The chain has TRBV6-5 and TRBJ1-1; 10 positions agree with TRBD1. The specimen sequenced was peripheral blood. CDR3 sequence reads: CASSRDRGTEAFF. The CDR3 DNA is TGTGCCAGCAGTAGGGACAGGGGAACTGAAGCTTTCTTT.